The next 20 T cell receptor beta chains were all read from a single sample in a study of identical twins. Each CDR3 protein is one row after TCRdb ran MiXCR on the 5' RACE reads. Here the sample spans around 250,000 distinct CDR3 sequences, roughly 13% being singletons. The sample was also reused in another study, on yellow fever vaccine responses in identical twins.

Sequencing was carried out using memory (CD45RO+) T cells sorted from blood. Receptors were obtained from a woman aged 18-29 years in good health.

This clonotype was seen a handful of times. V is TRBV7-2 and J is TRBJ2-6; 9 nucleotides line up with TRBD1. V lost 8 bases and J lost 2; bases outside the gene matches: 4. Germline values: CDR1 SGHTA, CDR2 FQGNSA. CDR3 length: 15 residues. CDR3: CASEDRGAGANVLTF. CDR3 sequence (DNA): TGTGCCAGCGAGGACAGGGGCGCTGGGGCCAACGTCCTGACTTTC. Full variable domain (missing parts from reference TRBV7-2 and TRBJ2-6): GAGVSQSPSNKVTEKGKDVELRCDPISGHTALYWYRQSLGQGLEFLIYFQGNSAPDKSGLPSDRFSAERTGGSVSTLTIQRTQQEDSAVYLCASEDRGAGANVLTFGAGSRLTVL.

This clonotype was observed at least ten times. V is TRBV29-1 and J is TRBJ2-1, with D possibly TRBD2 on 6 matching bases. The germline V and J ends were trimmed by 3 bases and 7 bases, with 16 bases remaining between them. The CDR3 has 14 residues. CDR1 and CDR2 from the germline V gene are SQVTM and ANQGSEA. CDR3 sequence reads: CSVERPGLKNEQFF. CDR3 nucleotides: TGCAGCGTTGAGCGCCCGGGACTGAAGAATGAGCAGTTCTTC.

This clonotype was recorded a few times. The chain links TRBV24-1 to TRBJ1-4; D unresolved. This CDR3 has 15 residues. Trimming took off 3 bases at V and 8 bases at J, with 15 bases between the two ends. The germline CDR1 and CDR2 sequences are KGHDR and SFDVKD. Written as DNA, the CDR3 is TGTGCCACCAGTGATACAATTGACAAGTCCGAAAAACTGTTTTTT. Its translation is CATSDTIDKSEKLFF.

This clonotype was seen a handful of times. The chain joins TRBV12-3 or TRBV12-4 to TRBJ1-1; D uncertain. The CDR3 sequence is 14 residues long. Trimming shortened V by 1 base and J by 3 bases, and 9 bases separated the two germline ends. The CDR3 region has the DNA TGTGCCAGCAGTTTAGGGGGTAGGGACACTGAAGCTTTCTTT. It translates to CASSLGGRDTEAFF.

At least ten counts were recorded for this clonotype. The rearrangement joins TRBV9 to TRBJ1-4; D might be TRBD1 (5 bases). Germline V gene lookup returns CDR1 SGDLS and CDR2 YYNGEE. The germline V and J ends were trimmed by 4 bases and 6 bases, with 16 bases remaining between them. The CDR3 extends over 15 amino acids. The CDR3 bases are TGTGCCAGCAGCCGACAACCGGGACTAGATGAAAAACTGTTTTTT. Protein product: CASSRQPGLDEKLFF.

The CDR3 nucleotides are TGCAGTGCTCACGGCAGGGGGCTTACCGGGGAGCTGTTTTTT. Protein sequence: CSAHGRGLTGELFF. The V and J genes are TRBV20-1 and TRBJ2-2; 8 bases agree with TRBD1. The trim removed 5 bases at V and 5 bases at J, leaving 7 bases unmatched. The CDR3 runs 14 residues. Germline assignment: CDR1 DFQATT and CDR2 SNEGSKA (reference sequence).

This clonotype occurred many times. CDR3 region: CSAIGSSYNEQFF. In DNA form, the CDR3 reads TGCAGTGCTATTGGGAGCTCCTACAATGAGCAGTTCTTC. The chain carries TRBV20-1 and TRBJ2-1, with D possibly matching TRBD2 (5 bases). Trimming pared 4 bases from V and 0 bases from J, leaving 7 bases between. Germline CDR1 reads DFQATT; CDR2 reads SNEGSKA (reference sequence). The CDR3 spans 13 residues.

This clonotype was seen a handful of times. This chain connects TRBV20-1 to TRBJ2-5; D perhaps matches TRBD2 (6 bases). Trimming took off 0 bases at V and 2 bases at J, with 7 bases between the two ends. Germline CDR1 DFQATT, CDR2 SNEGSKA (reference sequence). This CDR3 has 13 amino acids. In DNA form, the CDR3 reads TGCAGTGCTAGAGAACTAGCTCAAGAGACCCAGTACTTC. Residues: CSARELAQETQYF.

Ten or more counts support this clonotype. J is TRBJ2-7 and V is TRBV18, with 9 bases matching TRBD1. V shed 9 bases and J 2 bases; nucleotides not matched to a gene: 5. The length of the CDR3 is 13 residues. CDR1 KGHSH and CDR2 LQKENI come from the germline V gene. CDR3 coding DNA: TGTGCCAGGAGAACAGGGGGCCCCTACGAGCAGTACTTC. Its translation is CARRTGGPYEQYF.

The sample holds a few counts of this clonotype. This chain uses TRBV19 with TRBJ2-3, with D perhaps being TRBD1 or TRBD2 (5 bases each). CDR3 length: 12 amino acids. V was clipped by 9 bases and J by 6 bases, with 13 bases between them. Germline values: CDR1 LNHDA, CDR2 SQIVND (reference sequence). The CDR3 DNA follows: TGTGCCAGCGCCCGGGGCGGCGATACGCAGTATTTT. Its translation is CASARGGDTQYF.

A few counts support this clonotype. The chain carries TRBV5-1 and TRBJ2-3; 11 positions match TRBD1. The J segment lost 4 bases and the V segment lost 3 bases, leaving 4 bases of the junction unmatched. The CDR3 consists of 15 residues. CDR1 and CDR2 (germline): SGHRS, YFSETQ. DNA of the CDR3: TGCGCCAGCAGCTGGACAGGGGGCTTGCCAGATACGCAGTATTTT. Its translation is CASSWTGGLPDTQYF.

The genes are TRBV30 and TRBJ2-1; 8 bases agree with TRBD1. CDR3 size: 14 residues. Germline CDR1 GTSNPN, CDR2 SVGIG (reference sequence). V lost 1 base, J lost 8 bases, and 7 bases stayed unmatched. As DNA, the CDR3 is TGTGCCTGGAGTGGACAGGGGCAATCTCATGAGCAGTTCTTC. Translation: CAWSGQGQSHEQFF.

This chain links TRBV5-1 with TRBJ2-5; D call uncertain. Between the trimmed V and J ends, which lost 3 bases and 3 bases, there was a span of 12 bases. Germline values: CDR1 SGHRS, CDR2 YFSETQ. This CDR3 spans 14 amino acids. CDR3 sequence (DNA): TGCGCCAGCAGCTATGCCCAACAGAAAGAGACCCAGTACTTC. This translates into CASSYAQQKETQYF.

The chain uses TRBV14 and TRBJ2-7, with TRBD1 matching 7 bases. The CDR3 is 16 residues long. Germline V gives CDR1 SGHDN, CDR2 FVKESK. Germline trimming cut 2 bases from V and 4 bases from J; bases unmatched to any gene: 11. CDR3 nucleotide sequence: TGTGCCAGCAGCCAAAGGGACAGTGTTGGCGTTTACGAGCAGTACTTC. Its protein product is CASSQRDSVGVYEQYF.

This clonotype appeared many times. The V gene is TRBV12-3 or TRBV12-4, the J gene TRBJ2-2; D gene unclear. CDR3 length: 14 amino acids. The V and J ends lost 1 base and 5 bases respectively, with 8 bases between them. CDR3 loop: CASSLGDWTGELFF. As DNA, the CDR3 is TGTGCCAGCAGTTTAGGAGATTGGACCGGGGAGCTGTTTTTT.

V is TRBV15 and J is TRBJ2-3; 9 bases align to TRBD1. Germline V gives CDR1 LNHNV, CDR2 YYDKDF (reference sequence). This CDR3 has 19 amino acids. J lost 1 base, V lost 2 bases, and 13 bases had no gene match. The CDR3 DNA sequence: TGTGCCACCAGCAGATTTCCAACACAGGGGGCTTACGGCACAGATACGCAGTATTTT. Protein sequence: CATSRFPTQGAYGTDTQYF.

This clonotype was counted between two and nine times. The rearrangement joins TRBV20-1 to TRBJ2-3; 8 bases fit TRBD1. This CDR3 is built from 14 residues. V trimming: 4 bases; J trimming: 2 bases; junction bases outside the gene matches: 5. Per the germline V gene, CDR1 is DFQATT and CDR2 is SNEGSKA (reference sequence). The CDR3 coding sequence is TGCAGTGCTACACCGGGACAGGTCACAGATACGCAGTATTTT. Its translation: CSATPGQVTDTQYF.

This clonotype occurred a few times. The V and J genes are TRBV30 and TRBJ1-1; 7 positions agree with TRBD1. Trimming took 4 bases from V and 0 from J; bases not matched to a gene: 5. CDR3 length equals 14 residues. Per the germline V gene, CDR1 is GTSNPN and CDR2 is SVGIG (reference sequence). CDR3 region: CAWIGTAMNTEAFF. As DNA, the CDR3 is TGTGCCTGGATAGGGACAGCAATGAACACTGAAGCTTTCTTT.

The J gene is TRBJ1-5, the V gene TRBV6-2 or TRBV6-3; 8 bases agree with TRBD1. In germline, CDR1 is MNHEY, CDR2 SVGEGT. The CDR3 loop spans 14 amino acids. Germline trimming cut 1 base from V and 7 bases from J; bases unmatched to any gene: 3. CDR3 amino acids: CASSYWTGNQPQHF. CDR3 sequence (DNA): TGTGCCAGCAGTTACTGGACAGGGAACCAGCCCCAGCATTTT.

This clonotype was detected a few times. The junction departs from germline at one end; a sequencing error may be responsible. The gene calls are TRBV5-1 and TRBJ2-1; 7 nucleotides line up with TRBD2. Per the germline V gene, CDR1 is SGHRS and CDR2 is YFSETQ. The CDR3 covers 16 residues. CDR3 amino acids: CASSLGGGSTSNEQFF. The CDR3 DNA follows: TGCGCCAGCAGTTTGGGGGGGGGTTCCACCAGCAATGAGCAGTTCTTC.